The clone carrying this T cell receptor (beta chain) was seen more than once but under ten times. Its antigen remains unknown. TCRdb ran MiXCR on the 5' RACE reads and lists one entry per CDR3 protein. The data contain hundreds of thousands of distinct CDR3 sequences, about 20% of them singletons. The CDR3 is made up of 13 amino acids. V was clipped by 2 bases and J by 2 bases, with 7 bases between them. Germline V gene lookup returns CDR1 MNHNY and CDR2 SVGAGI (reference sequence). The data stem from a study of identical twins. Study outcomes and limitations: Modelling approaches yielded underestimates of out-of-frame TCR alpha sharing between monozygotic twins.

The sample was also reused in another study, on T cells expressing NK-cell markers. That work contributes: Among several donors, these clonotypes also ranked first in the CD3+CD56-NKG2C+ fraction.

The sequenced sample consisted of PBMCs. The rearrangement joins TRBV6-6 to TRBJ2-7, with D uncertain. The TCR sequence derives from a woman younger than 30 in good health. In DNA, the CDR3 is TGTGCCAGCAGTTACAACTATGCCTACGAGCAGTACTTC. Its translation: CASSYNYAYEQYF.